This T cell receptor beta chain was documented in a study of identical twins. TCRdb itself ran the 5' RACE reads through MiXCR, one entry per CDR3 protein. The sample gives 260,000 or so distinct CDR3 sequences, approximately 7.8% of which show up once; about 5.8% is in the top ten. About this clonotype itself: Its antigen is not known.

Study-wide points: Interpretation of the results relied on cross-sectional statistical analysis and not on following the same donors.

The same data also went into a second study, on yellow fever vaccine responses in identical twins.

The sequence derives from a woman aged 18 to 35 in good health. The sample consisted of CD8+ T cells sorted from blood.

The CDR3 region is CASSWAGQNEKLFF. The CDR3 DNA follows: TGTGCCAGCAGTTGGGCAGGACAGAATGAAAAACTGTTTTTT. V usage is TRBV27 and J usage is TRBJ1-4, with a tentative D call TRBD1 (6 bases). From germline, CDR1 is MNHEY and CDR2 SMNVEV (reference sequence). Trimming removed 4 bases at V and 5 bases at J, with 11 bases between. This CDR3 is 14 amino acids long.